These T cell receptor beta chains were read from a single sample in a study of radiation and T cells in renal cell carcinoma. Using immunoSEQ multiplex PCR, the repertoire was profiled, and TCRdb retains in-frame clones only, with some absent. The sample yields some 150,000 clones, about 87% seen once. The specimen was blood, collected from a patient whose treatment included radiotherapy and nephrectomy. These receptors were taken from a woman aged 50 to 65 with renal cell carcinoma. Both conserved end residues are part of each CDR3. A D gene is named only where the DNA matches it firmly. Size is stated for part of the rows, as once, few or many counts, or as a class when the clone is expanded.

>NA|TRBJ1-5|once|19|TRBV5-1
TGCGCCAGCACCTTTTGGGGTGGCCGACCGGGATTAGGGGATCAGCCCCAGCATTTT
CASTFWGGRPGLGDQPQHF
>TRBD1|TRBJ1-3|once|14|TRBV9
TGTGCCAGCGGCCGGGACAGGGCTAGAAACACCATATATTTT
CASGRDRARNTIYF
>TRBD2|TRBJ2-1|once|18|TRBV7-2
TGTGCCAGCAGAACGAGCAATCTAGCGGGGGGGCAGTTGAATGAGCAGTTCTTC
CASRTSNLAGGQLNEQFF
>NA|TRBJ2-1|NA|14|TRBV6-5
TGTGCCGCCAGCTATAACGGGGCCTACAATGAGCAGTTCTTC
CAASYNGAYNEQFF
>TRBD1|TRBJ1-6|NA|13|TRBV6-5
TGTGCCAGCAGTGACAGGGTTTATTCACCCCTCCACTTT
CASSDRVYSPLHF
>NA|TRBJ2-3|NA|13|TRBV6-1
TGTGCCAGCAGTGAAGCGCCCGGGGATACGCAGTATTTT
CASSEAPGDTQYF
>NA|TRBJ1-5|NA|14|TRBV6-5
TGTGCCAGCACCCTGGCGCAGGGGATGCAGCCCCAGCATTTT
CASTLAQGMQPQHF
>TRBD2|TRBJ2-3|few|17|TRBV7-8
TGTGCCAGCAGCTTAGAGGCGACTAGCGGGGGTACAGATACGCAGTATTTT
CASSLEATSGGTDTQYF
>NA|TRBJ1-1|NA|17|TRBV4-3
TGCGCCAGCAGCCAAGATGGATCAACAGCTCCGAGCACTGAAGCTTTCTTT
CASSQDGSTAPSTEAFF
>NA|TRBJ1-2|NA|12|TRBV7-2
TGTGCCAGCAGCTTAAGCACCGGTGGCTACACCTTC
CASSLSTGGYTF
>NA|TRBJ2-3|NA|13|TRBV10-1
TGCGCCAGCAGTGGCCTCCTTAGGGATACGCAGTATTTT
CASSGLLRDTQYF
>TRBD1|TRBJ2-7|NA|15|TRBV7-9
TGTGCCAGCAGCCCTTGGGACAGGGGGATGGGAGAGCAGTACTTC
CASSPWDRGMGEQYF
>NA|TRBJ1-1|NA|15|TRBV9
TGTGCCAGCAGCGTTTTGCAAGGAGGAGGAACTGAAGCTTTCTTT
CASSVLQGGGTEAFF
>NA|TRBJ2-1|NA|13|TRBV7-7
TGTGCTAGCAGCTCCGGGGGTTACGATGAGCAGTTCTTC
CASSSGGYDEQFF
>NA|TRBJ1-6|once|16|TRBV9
TGTGCCAGCAGCGCGGCAGGGACTAACTATAATTCACCCCTCCACTTT
CASSAAGTNYNSPLHF
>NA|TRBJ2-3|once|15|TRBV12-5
TGTGCTAGTGGTCCTCGGGAAGACCTCACAGATACGCAGTATTTT
CASGPREDLTDTQYF
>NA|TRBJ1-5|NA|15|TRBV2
TGTGCCAGCGGGGGTACAGGGTACGGCAATCAGCCCCAGCATTTT
CASGGTGYGNQPQHF
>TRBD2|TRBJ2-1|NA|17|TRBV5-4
TGTGCCAGCAGCCCCCGGGGGGGACTAGCGGGGGGGCTTGAGCAGTTCTTC
CASSPRGGLAGGLEQFF
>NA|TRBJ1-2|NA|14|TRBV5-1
TGCGCCAGCAGCCAGGCGACGGAGAACTATGGCTACACCTTC
CASSQATENYGYTF
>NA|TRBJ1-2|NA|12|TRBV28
TGTGCCAGCACAGAGAGTAACTATGGCTACACCTTC
CASTESNYGYTF
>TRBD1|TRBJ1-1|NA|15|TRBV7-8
TGTGCCAGCAGCTTAGCGGCAGGGGGCAACACTGAAGCTTTCTTT
CASSLAAGGNTEAFF
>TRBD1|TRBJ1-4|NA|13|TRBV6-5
TGTGCCAGCCAGGGGGATAACCATGAAAAACTGTTTTTT
CASQGDNHEKLFF
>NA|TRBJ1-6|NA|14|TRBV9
TGTGCCAGCAGCCTAGCGGGGGGAAATTCACCCCTCCACTTT
CASSLAGGNSPLHF
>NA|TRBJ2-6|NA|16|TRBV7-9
TGTGCCAGCAGCTTAGAGGCAGGGATCGGGGCCAACGTCCTGACTTTC
CASSLEAGIGANVLTF
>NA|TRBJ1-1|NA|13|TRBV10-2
TGCGCCAGCAGTTTGGACGAAGGGGCTGAAGCTTTCTTT
CASSLDEGAEAFF
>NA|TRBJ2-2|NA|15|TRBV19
TGTGCCAGTAGTATTAACAGGGTTTTAGGCGGGGAGCTGTTTTTT
CASSINRVLGGELFF
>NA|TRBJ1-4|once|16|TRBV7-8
TGTGCCAGCAGCTTAGTGATAACCGGGGGAAATGAAAAACTGTTTTTT
CASSLVITGGNEKLFF
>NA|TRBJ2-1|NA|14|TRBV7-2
TGTGCCAGCAGCTTAGTCGGCCATAACAATGAGCAGTTCTTC
CASSLVGHNNEQFF
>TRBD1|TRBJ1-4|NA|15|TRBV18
TGTGCCAGCTCACAGGGACAGGGTGGAAGTGAAAAACTGTTTTTT
CASSQGQGGSEKLFF
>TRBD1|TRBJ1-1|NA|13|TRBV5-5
TGTGCCAGCAGCCCAGATAACAGGGGTGAAGCTTTCTTT
CASSPDNRGEAFF
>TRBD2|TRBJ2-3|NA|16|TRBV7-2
TGTGCCAGCAGCTACGGACTAGCGGGTAGTACAGATACGCAGTATTTT
CASSYGLAGSTDTQYF
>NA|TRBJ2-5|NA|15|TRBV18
TGTGCCAGCTCACCAACCACAGGGAAAAAAGAGACCCAGTACTTC
CASSPTTGKKETQYF
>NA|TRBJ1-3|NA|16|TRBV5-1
TGCGCCAGCAGCTTGGGACAGGCGTTCGCGGGACACACCATATATTTT
CASSLGQAFAGHTIYF
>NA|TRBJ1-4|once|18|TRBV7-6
TGTGCCAGCAGCTTAGCTGCCGGGGATCATTGGACTAATGAAAAACTGTTTTTT
CASSLAAGDHWTNEKLFF
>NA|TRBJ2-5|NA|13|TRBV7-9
TGTGCCAGCAGCTTAAAATTAGAGGAGACCCAGTACTTC
CASSLKLEETQYF
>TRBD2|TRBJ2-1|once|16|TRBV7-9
TGTGCCAGCAGCTTAGATCTAGCGGGGAGCTACAATGAGCAGTTCTTC
CASSLDLAGSYNEQFF
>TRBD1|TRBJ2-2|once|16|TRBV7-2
TGTGCCAGCAGTCGAGAGGGGACAGGGGGCACCGGGGAGCTGTTTTTT
CASSREGTGGTGELFF
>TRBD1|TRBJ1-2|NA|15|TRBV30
TGTGCCTGGAGCCAAGGGGGCAGTACCCTCTATGGCTACACCTTC
CAWSQGGSTLYGYTF
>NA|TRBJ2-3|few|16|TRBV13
TGTGCCAGCAGCTCATCCCGGACAACCCTCACAGATACGCAGTATTTT
CASSSSRTTLTDTQYF
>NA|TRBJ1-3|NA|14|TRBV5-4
TGTGCCAGCAGCTTGAAAGGGTCCGGAAACACCATATATTTT
CASSLKGSGNTIYF
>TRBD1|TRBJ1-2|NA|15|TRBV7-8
TGTGCCAGCAGCGACCGGACAGGGACCGACTATGGCTACACCTTC
CASSDRTGTDYGYTF
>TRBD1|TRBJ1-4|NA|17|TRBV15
TGTGCCACCAGCAGAGACAGGGGGGTAACCTCTAATGAAAAACTGTTTTTT
CATSRDRGVTSNEKLFF
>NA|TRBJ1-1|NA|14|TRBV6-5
TGTGCCAGCAGTTTCGTCAGGGTAGGCACTGAAGCTTTCTTT
CASSFVRVGTEAFF
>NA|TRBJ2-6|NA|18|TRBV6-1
TGTGCCAGCAGTGAAGCGGGACCGTCCATCTCTGGGGCCAACGTCCTGACTTTC
CASSEAGPSISGANVLTF
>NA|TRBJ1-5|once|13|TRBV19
TGTGCCAGTAGTATCGAGGCAAATCAGCCCCAGCATTTT
CASSIEANQPQHF
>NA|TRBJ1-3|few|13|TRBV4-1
TGCGCCAGCAGCCAAGTTGGCGGAAACACCATATATTTT
CASSQVGGNTIYF
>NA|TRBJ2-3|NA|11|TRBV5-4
TGTGCCAGCAGCCTCACAGATACGCAGTATTTT
CASSLTDTQYF
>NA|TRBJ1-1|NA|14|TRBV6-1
TGTGCCAGCAGGGGGGGGACGAGCGGCACTGAAGCTTTCTTT
CASRGGTSGTEAFF
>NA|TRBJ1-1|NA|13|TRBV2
TGTGCCAGCAGTGACGATTTAAGGACTGAAGCTTTCTTT
CASSDDLRTEAFF
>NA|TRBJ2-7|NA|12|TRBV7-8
TGTGCCAGCAGCCAGACTGTCTACGAGCAGTACTTC
CASSQTVYEQYF
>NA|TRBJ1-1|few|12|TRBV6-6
TGTGCCAGCCATTTTTCGAACACTGAAGCTTTCTTT
CASHFSNTEAFF
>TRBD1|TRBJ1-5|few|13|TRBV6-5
TGTGCCAGCAGATTGACAGGGGAACAGCCCCAGCATTTT
CASRLTGEQPQHF
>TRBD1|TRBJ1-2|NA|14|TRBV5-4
TGTGCCAGCAGTTACGACAGGGAAAGTTGGGGCTACACCTTC
CASSYDRESWGYTF
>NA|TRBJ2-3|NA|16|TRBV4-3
TGCGCCAGCAGCCAAGAGACGGGGAGATTCACAGATACGCAGTATTTT
CASSQETGRFTDTQYF
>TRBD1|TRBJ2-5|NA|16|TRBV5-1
TGCGCCAGCAGCTTGGCCCCGACCGGGACAGAAGAGACCCAGTACTTC
CASSLAPTGTEETQYF
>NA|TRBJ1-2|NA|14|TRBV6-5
TGTGCCAGCAGTCCTGAACTGGGCCGCCGGGGCTACACCTTC
CASSPELGRRGYTF
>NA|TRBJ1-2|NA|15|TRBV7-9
TGTGCCAGCAGCTTAGCGCTGTCGGGGAACGGAGGCTACACCTTC
CASSLALSGNGGYTF